This is a list of T cell receptor beta chains from one sample in a study of regulatory T cells in long-lasting Graves disease. TCRdb called the multiplex PCR reads again in MiXCR, with one record for every CDR3 protein. The data hold around 450,000 distinct CDR3 sequences, with roughly 15% observed a single time. The same sample was also studied in work on T cells in Graves' hyperthyroidism and ophthalmopathy.

Specimen: peripheral blood mononuclear cells (PBMCs), collected at new diagnosis, from a patient treated with antithyroid drugs. The receptors originated from a woman aged 40 to 50 with Graves disease. Both conserved end residues are part of each CDR3. Each record gives: CDR3 DNA, CDR3 protein, J gene, clone size, V gene, D gene. A D gene is named only where the DNA matches it firmly. Expanded clones are given a class, and other clones once, few, many or no size at all.

TGTGCCAGCAGACCCGTCAATGAGCAGTTCTTC CASRPVNEQFF TRBJ2-1 - TRBV6-4 -
TGTGCCAGCACCATAGCGGGAGGCTACTCCTACGAGCAGTACTTC CASTIAGGYSYEQYF TRBJ2-7 many TRBV11-2 TRBD2
TGTGCCAGCAGCTTGGGTCTAGCGGGAGACCCCTACGAGCAGTACTTC CASSLGLAGDPYEQYF TRBJ2-7 - TRBV5-6 TRBD2
TGCGCCAGCAGCTCACGGGTTGAGGTCCTCTCTGGGGCCGACGTCCTGACTTTC CASSSRVEVLSGADVLTF TRBJ2-6 once TRBV5-1 -
TGTGCCAGCAAGATCGGGGGGCGCGGGGGCACCGGGGAGCTGTTTTTT CASKIGGRGGTGELFF TRBJ2-2 many TRBV27 -
TGCGCCAGCAGCATAGGACTAGCGGGAAGATGGAGCACAGATACGCAGTATTTT CASSIGLAGRWSTDTQYF TRBJ2-3 many TRBV5-1 TRBD2
TGTGCCAGCAGCCCGACGGGACTAGCGACCAACAATGAGCAGTTCTTC CASSPTGLATNNEQFF TRBJ2-1 many TRBV3-1 TRBD2
TGTGCCAGCAGCCAGAGGACAGGGAACACCGGGGAGCTGTTTTTT CASSQRTGNTGELFF TRBJ2-2 many TRBV5-8 TRBD1
TGTGCCAGCAGTCCTGGGGACCTTAATCGGAGGGGCTACAATGAGCAGTTCTTC CASSPGDLNRRGYNEQFF TRBJ2-1 - TRBV28 -
TGCGCCAGCAGCCCCAGGGGACTCCTTGGAAACACCATATATTTT CASSPRGLLGNTIYF TRBJ1-3 - TRBV5-1 -
TGTGCCAGCAGCTTAGCGATCAGGGGAACTAATGAAAAACTGTTTTTT CASSLAIRGTNEKLFF TRBJ1-4 once TRBV7-8 -